The next 6 T cell receptor beta chains were all read from a single sample in a study of read filtering for tumor transcriptome and immune sequencing. The library was built from approximately 400 ng RNA with molecular barcoded adaptors for alpha/delta and beta/gamma chains. Via MiXCR, TCRdb re-called the reads, giving one row per CDR3 protein. The sample has tens of thousands of distinct CDR3 sequences, 15% to 20% seen once; the top ten hold 16%. Sequencing was performed on a population of CD138-negative cells sorted from bone marrow. These receptors came from a donor aged 40 or over with multiple myeloma.

On this clonotype: At one of its ends the junction is not consistent with the germline gene, which may arise from a read error. The gene calls are TRBV12-3 or TRBV12-4 and TRBJ1-5, with D possibly TRBD1 on 6 matching bases. This CDR3 contains 15 residues. The CDR3 DNA reads as TGTGCCAGCAGTTTGAGCGGACAGATGAATCAGCCCCGGCATTTT. Protein sequence: CASSLSGQMNQPRHF.

This clonotype was counted many times. J is TRBJ1-5 and V is TRBV3-1; D ambiguous. The CDR3 extends over 15 amino acids. Between the trimmed V and J ends, which lost 4 bases and 2 bases, there was a span of 12 bases. CDR1 and CDR2 (germline): LGHDT, YNNKEL (reference sequence). The CDR3 nucleotides read TGTGCCAGCAGCCCCCACGGGGATGGCAATCAGCCCCAGCATTTT. The encoded protein is CASSPHGDGNQPQHF.

In its sample, this clonotype was seen many times. The CDR3 loop is CSVSGSFADTQYF. The CDR3 region has the DNA TGCAGCGTGAGCGGGAGTTTCGCAGATACGCAGTATTTT. The V call is TRBV29-1, the J call TRBJ2-3; 8 bases map to TRBD2. CDR3 length equals 13 residues. The ends lost 6 bases at V and 4 bases at J; junction bases unmatched: 6. Germline assignment: CDR1 SQVTM and CDR2 ANQGSEA.

This clonotype was seen at least ten times. The chain carries TRBV7-9 and TRBJ2-2; D call uncertain. Germline CDR1 and CDR2: SEHNR and FQNEAQ (reference sequence). The CDR3 length is 13 residues. V lost 3 bases, J lost 1 base, and 3 bases lay in between. CDR3 DNA: TGTGCCAGCAGCTTTTGGAACACCGGGGAGCTGTTTTTT. It specifies CASSFWNTGELFF.

Many counts were recorded for this clonotype. This rearrangement joins TRBV7-9 to TRBJ2-7; perhaps TRBD2 as D (5 bases). CDR3 length equals 14 residues. The V gene lost 5 bases and the J gene lost 6 bases, with 17 bases spanning the gap. Germline loops: CDR1 SEHNR, CDR2 FQNEAQ (reference sequence). CDR3 bases: TGTGCCAGCAGCCCGCTCGGTCCTAGCTCCGAGCAGTACTTC. Its translation: CASSPLGPSSEQYF. The variable domain in full, completed from reference TRBV7-9 and TRBJ2-7, reads DTGVSQNPRHKITKRGQNVTFRCDPISEHNRLYWYRQTLGQGPEFLTYFQNEAQLEKSRLLSDRFSAERPKGSFSTLEIQRTEQGDSAMYLCASSPLGPSSEQYFGPGTRLTVT.

This clonotype has at least ten counts. V is TRBV15 and J is TRBJ2-7; D is ambiguous. The germline CDR1 and CDR2 sequences are LNHNV and YYDKDF (reference sequence). V lost 4 bases, J lost 4 bases, and 8 bases lay in between. CDR3 length: 12 residues. The CDR3 DNA is TGTGCCACCAGCAAAAATACGTACGAGCAGTACTTC. This codes for CATSKNTYEQYF.